The 17 T cell receptor beta chains presented below share a single source sample, sequenced in a study of blood T cell repertoires in COVID-19. Assay used: immunoSEQ multiplex PCR; TCRdb lists only in-frame clones, some missing. The table includes a few hundred thousand clones, 85% to 90% detected once. The sequencing sample was made of peripheral blood. The source of these receptors is a man in his thirties or forties with acute or convalescent COVID-19.

The chain links TRBV6-5 to TRBJ1-6; no reliable D call. Between the trimmed V and J ends, which lost 5 bases and 7 bases, there was a span of 9 bases. Germline-derived CDR1 and CDR2 are MNHEY and SVGAGI. The CDR3 spans 13 residues. Written as DNA, the CDR3 is TGTGCCAGCAGTCGGGAGGCAAATTCACCCCTCCACTTT. It translates to CASSREANSPLHF.

The chain combines TRBV7-6 with TRBJ1-2; possible D gene TRBD1, 5 bases. Looked up from germline, CDR1 is SGHVS and CDR2 is FNYEAQ. Trimming pared 1 base from V and 3 bases from J, leaving 9 bases between. CDR3 length: 14 amino acids. The DNA of the CDR3 is TGTGCCAGCAGCTTAGAGGGCAGGGACTATGGCTACACCTTC. It encodes CASSLEGRDYGYTF.

CDR3 in DNA: TGTGCCAGCTCGGCGGGACTGAACTACGAGCAGTACTTC. This codes for CASSAGLNYEQYF. The chain combines TRBV18 with TRBJ2-7; possibly TRBD2 for D (6 bases). CDR1 and CDR2 (germline): KGHSH, LQKENI. The V end lost 6 bases, the J end lost 3 bases, and 12 bases lay between the germline ends. This CDR3 region has 13 residues.

This chain uses TRBV6-1 with TRBJ1-2, with no clear D. There are 11 residues in the CDR3. Trimming took 2 bases from V and 6 from J, leaving 4 bases between them. From germline, CDR1 is MNHNS and CDR2 SASEGT. CDR3 bases: TGTGCCAGCAGTGAAACTGATGGCTACACCTTC. This codes for CASSETDGYTF.

The rearrangement joins TRBV2 to TRBJ1-6; a possible D gene is TRBD1 (5 bases). CDR3 length: 13 amino acids. Deletions cut 7 bases from V and 6 bases from J, with 10 bases between. Germline V gene lookup returns CDR1 SNHLY and CDR2 FYNNEI. For the CDR3, the DNA is TGTGCCAGCATCGGGGGACGTAATTCACCCCTCCACTTT. Encoded protein: CASIGGRNSPLHF. Supplemented by reference TRBV2 and TRBJ1-6, the full variable domain reads EPEVTQTPSHQVTQMGQEVILRCVPISNHLYFYWYRQILGQKVEFLVSFYNNEISEKSEIFDDQFSVERPDGSNFTLKIRSTKLEDSAMYFCASIGGRNSPLHFGNGTRLTVT.

The chain uses TRBV7-9 and TRBJ2-7; the match to TRBD1 covers 8 bases. CDR1 is SEHNR and CDR2 is FQNEAQ in the germline V gene (reference sequence). The CDR3 spans 14 residues. V gave up 4 bases and J gave up 4 bases; unmatched junction bases: 6. In nucleotides, the CDR3 is TGTGCCAGCAGCTCGGACAGGGTACTTTACGAGCAGTACTTC. Protein product: CASSSDRVLYEQYF.

J is TRBJ2-1 and V is TRBV7-9; 10 bases are a match to TRBD2. CDR3 length equals 15 residues. Per germline, CDR1 SEHNR and CDR2 FQNEAQ (reference sequence). The V segment lost 6 bases and the J segment 5 bases; nucleotides outside the gene matches: 7. The CDR3 nucleotides are TGTGCCAGCAGGGCTAGCGGGAGTATGCACAATGAGCAGTTCTTC. This gives the protein CASRASGSMHNEQFF.

The table lists this clone with a count of one. This chain uses TRBV2 with TRBJ2-5, with D possibly matching TRBD2 (6 bases). V lost 4 bases and J 6 bases, leaving 9 bases between the germline ends. CDR3 length equals 12 residues. From germline, CDR1 is SNHLY and CDR2 FYNNEI. CDR3 loop: CASSGLVKTQYF. CDR3 nucleotide sequence: TGTGCCAGCAGTGGACTAGTCAAGACCCAGTACTTC.

The V and J genes are TRBV3-1 (or the pseudogene TRBV3-2) and TRBJ1-2; tentatively, D is TRBD1 (6 bases). Trimming pared 2 bases from V and 8 bases from J, leaving 18 bases between. This CDR3 is 15 amino acids long. Germline V gives CDR1 LGHDT, CDR2 YNNKEL (reference sequence). The CDR3 sequence: CASSQLSGRGRGYTF. CDR3 coding DNA: TGTGCCAGCAGCCAACTTTCGGGTAGGGGGAGAGGCTACACCTTC.

The chain recombines TRBV9 with TRBJ2-2; D remains unclear. CDR1 and CDR2 (germline): SGDLS, YYNGEE. Trimming cost V 4 bases and J 0 bases, with 13 bases left between them. There are 16 residues in the CDR3. CDR3 region: CASSPRRRTNTGELFF. DNA for the CDR3: TGTGCCAGCAGCCCCCGTCGCAGGACGAACACCGGGGAGCTGTTTTTT.

Of note for this clone: Distinct nucleotide sequences in the sample also encode this CDR3. The chain employs TRBV6-1 and TRBJ1-2; 9 nucleotides agree with TRBD1. Germline-derived CDR1 and CDR2 are MNHNS and SASEGT. The CDR3 spans 15 residues. With V trimmed by 0 bases and J by 4 bases, 3 bases remained unmatched. CDR3: CASSEAPDRGYGYTF. The CDR3 DNA sequence: TGTGCCAGCAGTGAAGCGCCGGACAGGGGCTATGGCTACACCTTC.

As DNA, the CDR3 is TGTGCCAGCAGTTTATATAATTCACCCCTCCACTTT. Translation: CASSLYNSPLHF. The chain uses TRBV6-6 and TRBJ1-6; D gene unclear. V was trimmed by 4 bases and J by 4 bases, leaving 2 bases between them. Germline loops: CDR1 MNHNY, CDR2 SVGAGI (reference sequence). There are 12 residues in the CDR3.

On this clone: Other DNA sequences in this specimen translate into the identical CDR3. V is TRBV5-1 and J is TRBJ1-1, with D perhaps TRBD1 (5 bases). Germline V lookup: CDR1 SGHRS, CDR2 YFSETQ. Deletions cut 1 base from V and 1 base from J, with 8 bases between. CDR3 size: 14 residues. This chain's CDR3 is CASSLSRGNTEAFF. In DNA, the CDR3 is TGCGCCAGCAGCTTGAGTAGGGGGAACACTGAAGCTTTCTTT.

The V call is TRBV4-1, the J call TRBJ2-3, with TRBD2 matching 7 bases. CDR1 is MGHRA, CDR2 YSYEKL, per germline. The CDR3 totals 16 residues. Unmatched junction bases numbered 6, after V lost 2 bases and J lost 1 base. CDR3 in amino acids: CASSQTLAVGTDTQYF. The CDR3 bases are TGCGCCAGCAGCCAAACGCTAGCGGTTGGCACAGATACGCAGTATTTT.

The chain employs TRBV14 and TRBJ1-1, with 8 bases aligning to TRBD1. This CDR3 contains 18 residues. CDR1 is SGHDN and CDR2 is FVKESK in the germline V gene. J gave up 1 base and V 1 base, and 11 bases lay outside the gene matches. In DNA form, the CDR3 reads TGTGCCAGCAGCCAAGGCCGACTTCGACAGGGGAAGAACACTGAAGCTTTCTTT. Translated, it gives CASSQGRLRQGKNTEAFF.

This rearrangement joins TRBV7-3 to TRBJ1-1; D gene unclear. CDR3 length: 13 amino acids. Germline values: CDR1 SGHTA, CDR2 FQGTGA. V shed 8 bases and J shed 0 bases, with 10 bases lying between them. CDR3 DNA: TGTGCCAGCGGGGAGTTGGTGAACACTGAAGCTTTCTTT. It encodes CASGELVNTEAFF.

V is TRBV2 and J is TRBJ1-3; D is unclear. The CDR3 contains 11 residues. Trimming stripped 8 bases from V and 8 bases from J, with 10 bases between. CDR1 is SNHLY and CDR2 is FYNNEI in the germline V gene. The CDR3 sequence is CASLRVDTIYF. CDR3 sequence (DNA): TGTGCCAGCTTGCGGGTGGACACCATATATTTT.